This T cell receptor beta chain stems from a study of blood T cell repertoires in COVID-19. Measured with immunoSEQ multiplex PCR; TCRdb has only the in-frame clones, and not every one. The sample lists about 170,000 clones; approximately 89% were seen once. Trimming cost V 1 base and J 9 bases; bases outside gene matches: 5. The length of the CDR3 is 14 residues. In germline, CDR1 is MNHNS, CDR2 SASEGT. Source material: PBMCs or T cells enriched from blood (not recorded which). The receptor was isolated from a woman aged 18-30 years who had recovered from COVID-19. The V gene is TRBV6-1, the J gene TRBJ2-1; 8 nucleotides agree with TRBD2. Here the CDR3 DNA reads TGTGCCAGCAGTGAAGTGAGCGGGAGCAGTGAGCAGTTCTTC. Its protein is CASSEVSGSSEQFF.